Here is one T cell receptor (beta chain) with its context. The antigen it recognizes is unknown. One junction end does not reproduce the germline sequence, and a read error may be involved. Amplification of TCR beta CDR3 regions was carried out from RNA transcripts. The TCR CDR3 was subjected to a first round of RT-PCR using the HTBI primer set and the Qiagen OneStep RT-PCR kit. A second multiplex PCR round built the libraries, followed by size selection and purification. The libraries were sequenced on an Illumina HiSeq2000 using paired-end 100 bp reads. Turning to the authors' computational methods: Raw data were processed with SOAPnuke, discarding reads with adapters, uncalled bases, mean Phred below 15, or no exact constant-primer or identifier match. COPE v1.2.5 was used to merge the high-quality paired reads, and each unique nucleotide sequence was defined as a clonotype. MiTCR v1.1 was used to align clonotypes to the IMGT TRBV, TRBD and TRBJ reference segments. Only V-J combinations with frequency above 0.0001, covering 99% to 99.2% of repertoires, were analysed. The TCS score was defined as F50 (clonal expansion) divided by E x V (chaos), with BLOSUM62-based TCRdist calculated between CDR3 peptides within each V-J. Welch's t-statistics and random forest reduced around 520 V-J features to 10 to 15, which were used in a naive Bayes classifier (R e1071). The similarity between thyroid and blood repertoires was quantified using the Morisita-Horn index. TCRdb ran its own pipeline on the public reads, namely fastp trimming at Q25 and MiXCR clone calling, and kept in-frame beta chains. CDR3 protein sequences are deduplicated, and each keeps its most common genes and DNA. These V and J calls derive from TCRdb rather than the authors' analysis. The sample table records roughly 98,000 distinct CDR3 sequences; 35% to 50% of these occur just once. The top ten constitute more than 8.5% of the sample.

This sample was included in a study of T cells in Graves' hyperthyroidism and ophthalmopathy (dated by TCRdb to between 2017 and 2020). Regarding the complete study: To identify TCR V-J signatures that set the groups apart, the researchers used a discovery cohort of 90 to 100 patients, made up of around 42 with Graves' ophthalmopathy and around 58 with stable Graves' hyperthyroidism. An independent validation cohort of about 19 hyperthyroidism patients and roughly 16 patients who later progressed to ophthalmopathy tested prospective prediction of ophthalmopathy. The approximately 98 discovery patients were randomly divided into training and test sets at a 7:3 ratio. In about 6 Graves' hyperthyroidism patients, the study also compared T-cell repertoires from thyroid tissue with T-cell repertoires from blood. Following sampling, methimazole starting at 30 mg daily was given to hyperthyroidism patients, and high-dose intravenous methylprednisolone was given to ophthalmopathy patients. TCR Vbeta CDR3 sequencing of approximately 140 peripheral blood samples (43 ophthalmopathy, about 80 hyperthyroidism and roughly 17 progressor patients) is reported in the paper.

From a lookup of the germline V gene, CDR1 and CDR2 are MGHDK and SYGVNS. CDR3 length: 15 amino acids, cysteine to phenylalanine. Only the CDR3 portion is preserved as DNA: 45 bases, with reading frame beginning at the first base. A patient counted as having stable Graves' hyperthyroidism if no progression to ophthalmopathy occurred over 18 months of follow-up. Hyperthyroidism patients were aged 18 to 65 years and newly diagnosed, with disease duration of less than 2 months. Patients with uncontrolled infections, other autoimmune diseases, pregnancy or lactation were excluded. Clinical symptoms, serum thyroxine and TRAb, thyroid ultrasound, and orbital computed tomography formed the basis for the diagnoses. Total RNA was extracted using Trizol reagent, and RNA quality was assessed on an Agilent 2100 Bioanalyzer. General study outcomes and caveats: Ophthalmopathy was separated from stable hyperthyroidism by a 13 V-J signature model, with 85% to 90% sensitivity and roughly 84% specificity obtained in cross-validation and 80%/75% obtained in testing. Blood samples also contained most of the expanded thyroid clonotypes (frequency above 0.001), which suggests that blood repertoires may reflect thyroid immune responses. In validation, progression to ophthalmopathy was predicted by the model with 65% to 71% sensitivity and 72.22% specificity, a median of roughly 6.4 months before onset. No statistical method was used to fix the sample size in advance, and group allocation was not hidden from the investigators.

The chain is encoded by TRBV25-1 joined to TRBJ1-1; too little of a D gene remains to name it. Material: peripheral blood or thyroid tissue (not recorded which). The source of this sequence is a woman in her thirties with Graves' hyperthyroidism. The bases are TGTGCCAGCAGAAGCCCGGCATTTATGAACACTGAAGCTCTCTTT. Its protein reads: CASRSPAFMNTEALF.